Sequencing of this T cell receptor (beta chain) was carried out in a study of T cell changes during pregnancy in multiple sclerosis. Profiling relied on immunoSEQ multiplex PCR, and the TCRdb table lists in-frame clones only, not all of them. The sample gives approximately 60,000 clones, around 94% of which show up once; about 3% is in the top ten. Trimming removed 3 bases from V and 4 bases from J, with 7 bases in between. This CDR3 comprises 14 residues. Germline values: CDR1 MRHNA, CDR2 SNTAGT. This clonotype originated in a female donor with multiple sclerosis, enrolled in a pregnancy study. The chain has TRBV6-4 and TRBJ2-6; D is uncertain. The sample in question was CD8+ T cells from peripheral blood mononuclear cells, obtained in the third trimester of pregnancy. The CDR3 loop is CASSEESGANVLTF. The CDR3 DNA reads TGTGCCAGCAGTGAAGAGTCCGGGGCCAACGTCCTGACTTTC.